This TCR beta chain was sequenced during a study of STAT3 mutations in large granular lymphocyte leukemia. Study summary: Roughly half the longitudinally sequenced T-LGLL patients had canonical STAT3 mutations. Study-wide results and limits: Differing intervals and regimens complicate linking therapy response to clone burden. Every T-cell large granular lymphocyte leukemia patient had at least one immunodominant TCR beta clonotype. Samples missed the first appearance of the clone.

As to this clone: Antigen unknown.

V lost 0 bases to trimming and J lost 7 bases, with 15 bases between them. CDR1 is KGHSH, CDR2 LQKENI, per germline. The CDR3 length is 16 residues. Each sample's TCRbeta library yielded on average approximately 41,000 productive templates. Clones were read by immunoSEQ multiplex PCR, and TCRdb kept only the in-frame ones, dropping some. The sample holds about 10,000 clones, 70% to 90% seen once. The clonotype was recovered from a man aged 55 to 69 with T-cell large granular lymphocyte leukemia. Some clones in this sample may be carry-over from other donors' samples. The chain has TRBV18 and TRBJ2-2; tentative D call: TRBD2 (6 bases). Sequences were obtained from peripheral blood mononuclear cells. CDR3 nucleotides: TGTGCCAGCTCACCACCGGGGAAGGAGGGTGACGGGGAGCTGTTTTTT. Its protein is CASSPPGKEGDGELFF.